The TCR beta chain under discussion was sequenced for a study of blood T cell repertoires in COVID-19. Study context: COVID-19 samples collected from the United States, Italy and Spain covered acute and convalescent phases.

The CDR3 sequence is 14 residues long. CDR1 and CDR2 (germline): SGHTS, YDEGEE. V trimming: 2 bases; J trimming: 8 bases; junction bases outside the gene matches: 5. The repertoire was sequenced with immunoSEQ multiplex PCR; TCRdb's copy has only in-frame clones and lacks some. The data contain tens of thousands of clones, 80% to 90% of them singletons. This TCR derives from a man older than 75 with acute or convalescent COVID-19. V and J are TRBV5-8 and TRBJ2-1, with 9 bases lining up with TRBD1. The sequenced sample was peripheral blood. The CDR3 is CASSFGTGRDEQFF. The CDR3 DNA sequence: TGTGCCAGCAGCTTTGGGACAGGGCGGGATGAGCAGTTCTTC.